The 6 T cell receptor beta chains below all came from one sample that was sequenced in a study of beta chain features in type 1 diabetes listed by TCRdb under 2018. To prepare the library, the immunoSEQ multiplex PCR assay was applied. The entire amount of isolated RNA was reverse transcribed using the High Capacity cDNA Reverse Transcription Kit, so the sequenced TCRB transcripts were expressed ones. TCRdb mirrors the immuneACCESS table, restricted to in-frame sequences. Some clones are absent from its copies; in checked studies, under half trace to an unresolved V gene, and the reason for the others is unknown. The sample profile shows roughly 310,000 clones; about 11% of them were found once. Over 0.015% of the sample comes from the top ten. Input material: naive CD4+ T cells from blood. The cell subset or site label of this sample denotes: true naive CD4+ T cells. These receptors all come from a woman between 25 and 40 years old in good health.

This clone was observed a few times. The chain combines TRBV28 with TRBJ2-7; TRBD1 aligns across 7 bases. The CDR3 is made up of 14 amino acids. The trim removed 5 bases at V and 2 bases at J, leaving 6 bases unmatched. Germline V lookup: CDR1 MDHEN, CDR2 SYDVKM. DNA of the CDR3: TGTGCCAGCAGTGCACCGGGACAGACCTACGAGCAGTACTTC. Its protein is CASSAPGQTYEQYF.

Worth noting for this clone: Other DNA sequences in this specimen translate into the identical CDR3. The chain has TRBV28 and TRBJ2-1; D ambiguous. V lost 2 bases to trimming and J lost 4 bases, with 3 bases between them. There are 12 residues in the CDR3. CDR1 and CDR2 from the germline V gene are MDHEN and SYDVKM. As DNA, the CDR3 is TGTGCCAGCAGTTTACTTTACAATGAGCAGTTCTTC. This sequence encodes CASSLLYNEQFF.

CDR3: CASSLDGASGRNTQYF. In DNA, the CDR3 is TGCGCCAGCAGCTTGGATGGGGCTAGCGGGAGGAATACGCAGTATTTT. The chain carries TRBV5-1 and TRBJ2-3, with TRBD2 identical over 11 bases. The CDR3 runs 16 residues. Germline assignment: CDR1 SGHRS and CDR2 YFSETQ. With 0 bases clipped from V and 7 bases from J, the junction kept 7 bases outside the gene matches.

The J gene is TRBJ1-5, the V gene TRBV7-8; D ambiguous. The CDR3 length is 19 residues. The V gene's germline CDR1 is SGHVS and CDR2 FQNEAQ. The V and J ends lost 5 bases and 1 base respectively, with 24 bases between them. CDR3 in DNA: TGTGCCAGCAGCCTAAGGGAGCTTTGGAGGGTAGAAAGCAATCAGCCCCAGCATTTT. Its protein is CASSLRELWRVESNQPQHF.

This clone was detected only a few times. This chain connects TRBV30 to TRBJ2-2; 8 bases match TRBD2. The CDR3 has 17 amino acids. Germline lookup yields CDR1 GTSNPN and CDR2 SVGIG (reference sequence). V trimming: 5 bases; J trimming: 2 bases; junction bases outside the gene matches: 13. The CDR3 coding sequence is TGTGCCTGGGTAACCGGGACTAGTATCCCCAACACCGGGGAGCTGTTTTTT. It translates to CAWVTGTSIPNTGELFF.

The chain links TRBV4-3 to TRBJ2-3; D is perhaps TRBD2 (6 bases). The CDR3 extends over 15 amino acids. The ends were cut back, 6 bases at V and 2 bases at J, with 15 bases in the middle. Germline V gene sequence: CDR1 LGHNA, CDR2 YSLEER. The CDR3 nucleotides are TGCGCCAGCAGGATCGGGCGGGATCCCACAGATACGCAGTATTTT. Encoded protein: CASRIGRDPTDTQYF.